Presented here are 10 T cell receptor beta chains from one specimen sequenced in a study of blood T cell repertoires in COVID-19. This table comes from immunoSEQ multiplex PCR, and its TCRdb copy is limited to in-frame clones, with some not included. The sample yields under 150,000 clones, roughly 90% seen once. Sequenced: peripheral blood. The receptors shown here come from a woman in her 70s who had recovered from COVID-19.

The V and J genes are TRBV7-3 and TRBJ2-2, with D possibly being TRBD2 (6 bases). CDR1 SGHTA and CDR2 FQGTGA come from the germline V gene. The CDR3 spans 18 residues. V lost 1 base, J lost 3 bases, and 18 bases lay in between. CDR3: CASSLSPGGVRYTGELFF. In DNA form, the CDR3 reads TGTGCCAGCAGCTTAAGCCCCGGGGGAGTCAGGTACACCGGGGAGCTGTTTTTT.

This chain joins TRBV30 and TRBJ2-2, with 7 bases matching TRBD2. The CDR3 totals 14 residues. V was clipped by 7 bases and J by 0 bases; unmatched bases: 5. The germline CDR1 and CDR2 sequences are GTSNPN and SVGIG (reference sequence). The CDR3 sequence is CAYSAGANTGELFF. CDR3 nucleotide sequence: TGTGCCTACTCGGCGGGGGCGAACACCGGGGAGCTGTTTTTT.

The chain has TRBV10-3 and TRBJ1-5, with a possible D match to TRBD1 (5 bases). Looked up from germline, CDR1 is ENHRY and CDR2 is SYGVKD. V was cut by 5 bases and J by 0 bases, with 11 bases left in between. This CDR3 region has 15 residues. For the CDR3, the DNA is TGTGCCATCAGTAAAGGGGCATCTAGCAATCAGCCCCAGCATTTT. Encoded protein: CAISKGASSNQPQHF.

The V call is TRBV28, the J call TRBJ2-2; a possible D gene is TRBD2 (7 bases). CDR3 length: 13 amino acids. V shed 3 bases and J shed 9 bases, with 11 bases lying between them. Germline V gives CDR1 MDHEN, CDR2 SYDVKM. The CDR3 DNA reads as TGTGCCAGCAGTTTGAGGGGGGGTAGGGAGCTGTTTTTT. The encoded protein is CASSLRGGRELFF.

The chain uses TRBV29-1 and TRBJ2-5; 10 positions match TRBD2. V trimming: 3 bases; J trimming: 5 bases; junction bases outside the gene matches: 15. CDR1 SQVTM and CDR2 ANQGSEA come from the germline V gene. The length of the CDR3 is 17 residues. Written as DNA, the CDR3 is TGCAGCGTTGAGGCTGTCGCTAGCGGGGGCTACGGGGAGACCCAGTACTTC. Translating it yields CSVEAVASGGYGETQYF.

This rearrangement joins TRBV9 to TRBJ2-3; D not certain. With 4 bases removed from V and 1 base from J, the gap between germline ends came to 7 bases. CDR3 length equals 13 residues. Germline values: CDR1 SGDLS, CDR2 YYNGEE. The CDR3 reads CASSLGRTDTQYF. The CDR3 nucleotides read TGTGCCAGCAGCCTTGGGCGCACAGATACGCAGTATTTT. Based on the CDR3 plus reference TRBV9 and TRBJ2-3, the full variable domain is DSGVTQTPKHLITATGQRVTLRCSPRSGDLSVYWYQQSLDQGLQFLIQYYNGEERAKGNILERFSAQQFPDLHSELNLSSLELGDSALYFCASSLGRTDTQYFGPGTRLTVL.

V gene TRBV5-1 combines with J gene TRBJ1-1; D gene ambiguous. Trimming pared 0 bases from V and 1 base from J, leaving 7 bases between. The CDR3 length is 14 residues. CDR1 and CDR2 (germline): SGHRS, YFSETQ. The CDR3 here is CASSLGDGNTEAFF. The CDR3 nucleotides are TGCGCCAGCAGCTTGGGAGATGGGAACACTGAAGCTTTCTTT. Filled out from reference TRBV5-1 and TRBJ1-1, the complete variable domain reads KAGVTQTPRYLIKTRGQQVTLSCSPISGHRSVSWYQQTPGQGLQFLFEYFSETQRNKGNFPGRFSGRQFSNSRSEMNVSTLELGDSALYLCASSLGDGNTEAFFGQGTRLTVV.

This rearrangement joins TRBV10-3 to TRBJ1-5; D is undetermined. Germline V gene lookup returns CDR1 ENHRY and CDR2 SYGVKD. The CDR3 sequence is 16 residues long. V gave up 0 bases and J gave up 4 bases, with 13 bases separating them. The DNA of the CDR3 is TGTGCCATCAGTGAGTCGCTGGCGGAAGATAATCAGCCCCAGCATTTT. Its protein is CAISESLAEDNQPQHF.

The V and J genes are TRBV4-3 and TRBJ2-1; 8 bases agree with TRBD2. Trimming cost V 2 bases and J 4 bases; bases outside gene matches: 7. The CDR3 loop spans 16 amino acids. Germline CDR1 reads LGHNA; CDR2 reads YSLEER. CDR3 bases: TGCGCCAGCAGCCAACAACGGGGGGGCGGATACAATGAGCAGTTCTTC. Its protein product is CASSQQRGGGYNEQFF.

The V call is TRBV5-4, the J call TRBJ2-3; 8 positions agree with TRBD2. Losses at the gene ends were 4 bases for V and 5 bases for J; bases not matched to a gene: 6. This CDR3 comprises 14 residues. The germline CDR1 and CDR2 sequences are SGHNT and YYREEE (reference sequence). The CDR3 loop is CASSLRGAVDTQYF. Here the CDR3 DNA reads TGTGCCAGCAGCCTGCGGGGGGCGGTAGATACGCAGTATTTT.